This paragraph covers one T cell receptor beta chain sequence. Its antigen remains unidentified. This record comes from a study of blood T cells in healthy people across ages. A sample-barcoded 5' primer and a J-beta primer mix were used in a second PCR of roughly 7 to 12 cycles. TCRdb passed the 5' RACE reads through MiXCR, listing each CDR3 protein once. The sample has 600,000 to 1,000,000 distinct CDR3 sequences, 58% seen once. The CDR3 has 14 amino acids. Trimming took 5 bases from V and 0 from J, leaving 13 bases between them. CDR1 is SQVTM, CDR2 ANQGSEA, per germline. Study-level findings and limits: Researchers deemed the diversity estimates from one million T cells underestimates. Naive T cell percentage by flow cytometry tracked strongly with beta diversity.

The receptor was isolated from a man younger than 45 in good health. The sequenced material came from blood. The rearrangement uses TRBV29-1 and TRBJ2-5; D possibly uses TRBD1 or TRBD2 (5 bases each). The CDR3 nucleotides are TGCAGCGTTTGCCGGGACCACTACCAAGAGACCCAGTACTTC. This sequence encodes CSVCRDHYQETQYF.